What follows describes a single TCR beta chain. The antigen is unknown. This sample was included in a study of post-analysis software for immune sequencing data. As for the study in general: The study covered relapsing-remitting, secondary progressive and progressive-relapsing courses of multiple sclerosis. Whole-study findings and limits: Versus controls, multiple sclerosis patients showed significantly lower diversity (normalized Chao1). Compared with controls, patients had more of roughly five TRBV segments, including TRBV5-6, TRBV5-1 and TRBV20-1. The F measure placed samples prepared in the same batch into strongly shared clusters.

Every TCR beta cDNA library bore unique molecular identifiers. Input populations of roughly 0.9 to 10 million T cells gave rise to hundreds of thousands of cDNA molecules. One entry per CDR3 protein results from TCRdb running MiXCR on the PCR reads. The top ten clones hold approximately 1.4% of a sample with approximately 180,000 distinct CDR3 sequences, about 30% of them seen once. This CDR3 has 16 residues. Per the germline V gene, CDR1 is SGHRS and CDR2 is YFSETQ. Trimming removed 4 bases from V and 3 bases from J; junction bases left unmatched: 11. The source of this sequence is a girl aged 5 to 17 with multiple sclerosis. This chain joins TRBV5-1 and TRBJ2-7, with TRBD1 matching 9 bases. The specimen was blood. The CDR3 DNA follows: TGCGCCAGCAGCCTACTGCCGGGACAGGGTGGCTACGAGCAGTACTTC. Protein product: CASSLLPGQGGYEQYF. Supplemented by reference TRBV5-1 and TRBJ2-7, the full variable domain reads KAGVTQTPRYLIKTRGQQVTLSCSPISGHRSVSWYQQTPGQGLQFLFEYFSETQRNKGNFPGRFSGRQFSNSRSEMNVSTLELGDSALYLCASSLLPGQGGYEQYFGPGTRLTVT.